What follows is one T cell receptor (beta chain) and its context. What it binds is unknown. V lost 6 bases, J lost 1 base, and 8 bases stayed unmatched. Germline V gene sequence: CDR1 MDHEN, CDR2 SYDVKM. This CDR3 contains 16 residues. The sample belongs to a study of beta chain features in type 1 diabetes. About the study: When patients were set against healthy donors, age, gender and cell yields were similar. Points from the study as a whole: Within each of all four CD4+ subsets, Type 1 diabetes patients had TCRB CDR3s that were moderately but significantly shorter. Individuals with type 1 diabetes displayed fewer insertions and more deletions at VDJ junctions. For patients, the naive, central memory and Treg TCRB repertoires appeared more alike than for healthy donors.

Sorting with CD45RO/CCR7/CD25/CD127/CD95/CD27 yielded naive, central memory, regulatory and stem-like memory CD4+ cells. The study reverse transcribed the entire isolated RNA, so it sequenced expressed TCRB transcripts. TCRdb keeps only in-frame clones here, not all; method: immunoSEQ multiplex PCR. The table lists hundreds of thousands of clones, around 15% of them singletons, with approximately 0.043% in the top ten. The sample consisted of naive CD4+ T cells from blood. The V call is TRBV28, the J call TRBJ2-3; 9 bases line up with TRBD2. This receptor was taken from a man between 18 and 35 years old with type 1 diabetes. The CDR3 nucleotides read TGTGCCAGCAGCTTAGCCGCTAGCGGGGGCACAGATACGCAGTATTTT. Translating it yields CASSLAASGGTDTQYF.